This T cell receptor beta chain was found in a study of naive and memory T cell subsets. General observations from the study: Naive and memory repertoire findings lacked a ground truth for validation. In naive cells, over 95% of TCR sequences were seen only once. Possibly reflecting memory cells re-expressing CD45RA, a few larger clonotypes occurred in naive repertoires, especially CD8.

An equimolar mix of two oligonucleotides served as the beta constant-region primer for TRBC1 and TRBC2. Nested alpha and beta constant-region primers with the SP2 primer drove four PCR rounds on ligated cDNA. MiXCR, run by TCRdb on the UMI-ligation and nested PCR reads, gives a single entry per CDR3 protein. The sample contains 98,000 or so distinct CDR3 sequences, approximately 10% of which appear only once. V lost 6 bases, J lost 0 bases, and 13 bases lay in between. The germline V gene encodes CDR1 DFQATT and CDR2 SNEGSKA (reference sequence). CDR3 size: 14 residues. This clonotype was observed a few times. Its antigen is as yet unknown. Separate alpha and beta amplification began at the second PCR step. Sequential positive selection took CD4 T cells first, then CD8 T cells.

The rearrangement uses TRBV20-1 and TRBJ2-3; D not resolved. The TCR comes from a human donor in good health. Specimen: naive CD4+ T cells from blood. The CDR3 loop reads CSAPYKTSTDTQYF. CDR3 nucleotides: TGCAGTGCGCCCTACAAGACTAGCACAGATACGCAGTATTTT.